This TCR beta chain emerged from a study of cytomegalovirus exposure and HLA in healthy donors. The overall study: An early data release held about 85 million unique TCRs from HLA-typed donors. Study-level points and caveats: Specificity of a few CMV-associated chains for CMV antigens was verified in vitro. Many donors carried some public TCRs, although rarity characterized most TCR sequences.

Trimming at V came to 6 bases and at J to 0 bases, leaving 5 bases not matched to a gene. The CDR3 loop spans 15 amino acids. CDR1 and CDR2 from the germline V gene are SGHRS and YFSETQ. The study ran its PCR with 60 Vbeta and 13 Jbeta primers. In the study's own analysis: Per a later analysis, the number of unique TCR beta chains was around 80 million, of which 8.5 million to 11 million were shared. The repertoire was sequenced with immunoSEQ multiplex PCR; TCRdb's copy has only in-frame clones and lacks some. The V and J calls and clone size are taken from that table; D and trimming were inferred from the DNA. The data show about 120,000 clones, and the top ten clones hold around 7%. Of note for this clone: Its antigen is not known.

The rearrangement uses TRBV5-1 and TRBJ2-2; 7 nucleotides line up with TRBD1. The sequencing input was PBMCs. The sequence was collected from a man aged 40-49 years in good health and CMV-seropositive. The CDR3 is CASNPTGANTGELFF. CDR3 coding DNA: TGCGCCAGCAACCCCACAGGGGCGAACACCGGGGAGCTGTTTTTT.